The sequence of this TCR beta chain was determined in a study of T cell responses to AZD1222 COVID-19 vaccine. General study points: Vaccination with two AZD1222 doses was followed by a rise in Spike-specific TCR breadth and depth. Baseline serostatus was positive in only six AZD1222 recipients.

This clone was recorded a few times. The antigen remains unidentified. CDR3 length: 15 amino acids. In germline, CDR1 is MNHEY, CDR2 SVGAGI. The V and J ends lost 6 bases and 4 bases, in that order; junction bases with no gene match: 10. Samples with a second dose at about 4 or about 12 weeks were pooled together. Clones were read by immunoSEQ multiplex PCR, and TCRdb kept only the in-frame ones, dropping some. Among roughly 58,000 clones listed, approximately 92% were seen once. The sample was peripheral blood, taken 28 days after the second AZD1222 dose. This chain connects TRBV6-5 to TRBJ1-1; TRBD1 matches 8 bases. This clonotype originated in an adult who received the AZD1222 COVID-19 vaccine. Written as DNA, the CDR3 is TGTGCCAGCAGCCGTACCGGGACAGGCCCCACTGAAGCTTTCTTT. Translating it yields CASSRTGTGPTEAFF.